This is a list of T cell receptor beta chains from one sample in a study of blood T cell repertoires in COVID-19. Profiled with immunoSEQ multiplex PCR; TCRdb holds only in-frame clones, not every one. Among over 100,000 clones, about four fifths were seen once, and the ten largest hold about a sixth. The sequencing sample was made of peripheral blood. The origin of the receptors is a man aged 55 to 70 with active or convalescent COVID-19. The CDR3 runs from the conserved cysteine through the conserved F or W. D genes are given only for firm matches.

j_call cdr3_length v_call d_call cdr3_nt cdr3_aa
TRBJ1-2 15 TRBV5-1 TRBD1 TGCGCCAGCAGCTCCCCCGGACAGGGTTTCGGAGGCTACACCTTC CASSSPGQGFGGYTF
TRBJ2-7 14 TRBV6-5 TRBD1 TGTGCCAGCTCCCATAATGGACAGGTCTACGAGCAGTACTTC CASSHNGQVYEQYF
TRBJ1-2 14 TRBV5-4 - TGTGCCAGCAGCTTATTGGGGCAGTCATACGGCTACACCTTC CASSLLGQSYGYTF
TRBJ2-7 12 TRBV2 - TGTGCCAGCAGTTACGGGTCATACGAGCAGTACTTC CASSYGSYEQYF
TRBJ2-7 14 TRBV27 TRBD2 TGTGCCAGCAGCGGACTAGCGGGAGGGTACGAGCAGTACTTC CASSGLAGGYEQYF
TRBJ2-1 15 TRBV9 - TGTGCCAGCAGCCTCCAACCGGGATCCTACAATGAGCAGTTCTTC CASSLQPGSYNEQFF
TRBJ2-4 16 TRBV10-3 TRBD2 TGTGCCATCAGTGAGTCTGGGGAGGGGTTGGCAAACATTCAGTACTTC CAISESGEGLANIQYF
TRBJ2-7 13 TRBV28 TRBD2 TGTGCCAGCAGTCTTACGGGGGGGAGAGGAAGGGGCTTC CASSLTGGRGRGF
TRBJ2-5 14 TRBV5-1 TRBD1 TGCGCCAGCAGCCCCGGGACAGTCCAAGAGACCCAGTACTTC CASSPGTVQETQYF
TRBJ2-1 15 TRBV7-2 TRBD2 TGTGCCAGCAGCTTAGTAAGCGGGAGGTTCAATGAGCAGTTCTTC CASSLVSGRFNEQFF
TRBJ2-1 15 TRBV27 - TGTGCCAGCAGTTTACCTCAGGGTACCTACAATGAGCAGTTCTTC CASSLPQGTYNEQFF